This TCR beta chain was profiled in a study of CD8+ T cells in alopecia areata. The treatment was: oral pan-JAK inhibitor, 5-10 mg twice daily. Reverse transcription of extracted RNA yielded cDNA, which provided the sequencing template. Profiled with immunoSEQ multiplex PCR; TCRdb holds only in-frame clones, not every one. This sample yields approximately 280,000 clones, of which 58% are seen a single time; over 1.5% belongs to the top ten. The CDR3 is 14 residues long. V was cut by 5 bases and J by 3 bases, with 10 bases left in between. CDR1 SGHTA and CDR2 FQGNSA come from the germline V gene. The specimen was CD4+ T cells sorted from blood, collected at week 24, from a patient treated with tofacitinib. The receptor was isolated from a human donor with alopecia areata. V usage is TRBV7-2 and J usage is TRBJ2-2, with a weak D call TRBD1 (6 bases). The CDR3 DNA follows: TGTGCCAGCAGCCCGGGACAACACACCGGGGAGCTGTTTTTT. Its translation: CASSPGQHTGELFF.